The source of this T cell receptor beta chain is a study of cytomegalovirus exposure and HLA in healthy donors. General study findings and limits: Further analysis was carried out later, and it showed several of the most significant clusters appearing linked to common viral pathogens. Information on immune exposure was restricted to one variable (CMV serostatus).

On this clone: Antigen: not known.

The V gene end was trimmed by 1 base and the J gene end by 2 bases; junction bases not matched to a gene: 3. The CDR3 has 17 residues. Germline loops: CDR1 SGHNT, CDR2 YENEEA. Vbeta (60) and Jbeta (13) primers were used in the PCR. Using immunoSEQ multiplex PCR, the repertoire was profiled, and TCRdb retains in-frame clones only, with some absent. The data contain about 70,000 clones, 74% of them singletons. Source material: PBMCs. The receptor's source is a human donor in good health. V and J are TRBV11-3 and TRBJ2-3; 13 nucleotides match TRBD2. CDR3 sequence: CASSLGGLAGITDTQYF. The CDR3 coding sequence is TGTGCCAGCAGCTTAGGGGGACTAGCGGGGATCACAGATACGCAGTATTTT.